Only one count was recorded for the clone carrying this TCR beta chain. The target antigen is unknown. TCRdb keeps only in-frame clones here, not all; method: immunoSEQ multiplex PCR. The data show over 50,000 clones, around 81% seen once. This record belongs to a study of T cell responses to AZD1222 COVID-19 vaccine. Overall study findings and caveats: Spike-spanning, vaccine-associated CD4 TCRs were dominant at 160-218 and 743-854. Clonal diversity may have been underestimated, and the donors were mostly white British, with more females than males. Breadth and depth of Spike-specific TCRs rose after two AZD1222 doses. The study sampled repertoires only after the peak T cell response.

Looked up from germline, CDR1 is MNHEY and CDR2 is SVGAGI. There are 13 residues in the CDR3. The junction had 2 bases not matched to a gene; V was cut back by 9 bases and J by 3 bases. The receptor's source is an adult who received the AZD1222 COVID-19 vaccine. The J gene is TRBJ2-7, the V gene TRBV6-5; TRBD2 matches 13 bases. The material was peripheral blood, obtained 28 days after the second AZD1222 dose. CDR3 in DNA: TGTGCCAGTCGACTAGCGGGAGGCTACGAGCAGTACTTC. Protein sequence: CASRLAGGYEQYF.